Presented here are 32 T cell receptor beta chains from one specimen sequenced in a study of blood T cell repertoires in COVID-19. TCRdb's table, derived via immunoSEQ multiplex PCR, lists solely in-frame clones and lacks some. The table includes around 78,000 clones, approximately 88% detected once. What was sequenced was peripheral blood. The receptor source for this set is a man in his fifties with active COVID-19.

A single count supports this clone. The chain joins TRBV30 to TRBJ1-3; D not certain. With 2 bases removed from V and 0 bases from J, the gap between germline ends came to 8 bases. The CDR3 runs to 14 residues. Germline assignment: CDR1 GTSNPN and CDR2 SVGIG (reference sequence). The CDR3 DNA follows: TGTGCCTGGAGTTCCGGGAGCTCTGGAAACACCATATATTTT. It encodes CAWSSGSSGNTIYF. The full variable domain, rest sourced from reference TRBV30 and TRBJ1-3, is SQTIHQWPATLVQPVGSPLSLECTVEGTSNPNLYWYRQAAGRGLQLLFYSVGIGQISSEVPQNLSASRPQDRQFILSSKKLLLSDSGFYLCAWSSGSSGNTIYFGEGSWLTVV.

The chain employs TRBV28 and TRBJ2-3; 10 bases map to TRBD2. There are 16 residues in the CDR3. Per germline, CDR1 MDHEN and CDR2 SYDVKM. After removal of 6 bases from V and 0 bases from J, the junction contained 6 bases not matched to a gene. The CDR3 sequence is CASSTSGVYSTDTQYF. CDR3 nucleotide sequence: TGTGCCAGCAGCACTAGCGGGGTGTATAGCACAGATACGCAGTATTTT. Full variable domain (remainder filled in from reference TRBV28 and TRBJ2-3): DVKVTQSSRYLVKRTGEKVFLECVQDMDHENMFWYRQDPGLGLRLIYFSYDVKMKEKGDIPEGYSVSREKKERFSLILESASTNQTSMYLCASSTSGVYSTDTQYFGPGTRLTVL.

The CDR3 is CASSREFEGVNQPQHF. The CDR3 DNA sequence: TGTGCCAGTAGTAGAGAGTTCGAGGGGGTCAATCAGCCCCAGCATTTT. This chain connects TRBV19 to TRBJ1-5, with D tentatively TRBD1 (6 bases). The length of the CDR3 is 16 residues. Germline CDR1 is LNHDA and CDR2 is SQIVND (reference sequence). V shed 4 bases and J shed 3 bases, with 16 bases lying between them.

Many counts were recorded for this clone. The sample contains more than one DNA sequence encoding this CDR3. The chain carries TRBV6-5 and TRBJ1-2; 10 nucleotides match TRBD1. With 3 bases clipped from V and 1 base from J, the junction kept 5 bases outside the gene matches. Germline V gene sequence: CDR1 MNHEY, CDR2 SVGAGI. The CDR3 runs to 16 residues. CDR3 in amino acids: CASSYSRTGGNYGYTF. The CDR3 DNA is TGTGCCAGCAGTTATTCCCGGACAGGGGGTAACTATGGCTACACCTTC.

This chain uses TRBV6-6 with TRBJ1-6, with D possibly TRBD1 on 6 matching bases. This CDR3 has 13 residues. The germline V and J ends were trimmed by 8 bases and 9 bases, with 14 bases remaining between them. Germline CDR1 and CDR2: MNHNY and SVGAGI (reference sequence). Written as DNA, the CDR3 is TGTGCCAGCGGGAGGGGGGAGGGTTCACCCCTCCACTTT. This encodes CASGRGEGSPLHF.

The chain has TRBV10-3 and TRBJ1-1, with a tentative D call TRBD1 (6 bases). The CDR3 length is 13 residues. Germline V CDR1 and CDR2: ENHRY, SYGVKD. V was clipped by 10 bases and J by 1 base, with 13 bases between them. CDR3 in amino acids: CASSGAGNTEAFF. In nucleotides, the CDR3 is TGTGCCAGTTCAGGGGCGGGGAACACTGAAGCTTTCTTT.

The chain is built from TRBV7-8 and TRBJ2-3; D is ambiguous. The germline gives CDR1 SGHVS, CDR2 FQNEAQ. This CDR3 has 11 amino acids. Trimming left V 1 base short and J 8 bases short, with 4 bases between. The CDR3 region has the DNA TGTGCCAGCAGCTTAGGCGTTACGCAGTATTTT. Translating gives CASSLGVTQYF.

The rearrangement joins TRBV6-1 to TRBJ1-5; no definite D call. The CDR3 is 13 residues long. Germline values: CDR1 MNHNS, CDR2 SASEGT. V shed 2 bases and J shed 4 bases, with 6 bases lying between them. The CDR3, as DNA: TGTGCCAGCAGTGAAATAACAAATCAGCCCCAGCATTTT. It encodes CASSEITNQPQHF.

The chain recombines TRBV3-1 (or the pseudogene TRBV3-2) with TRBJ1-4, with unresolved D. CDR3 size: 15 residues. Germline V CDR1 and CDR2: LGHDT, YNNKEL (reference sequence). Trimming shortened V by 0 bases and J by 7 bases, and 12 bases separated the two germline ends. Here the CDR3 reads CASSQDPVTTEKLFF. CDR3 DNA sequence: TGTGCCAGCAGCCAAGACCCCGTTACAACTGAAAAACTGTTTTTT.

The chain carries TRBV7-2 and TRBJ2-5, with 11 bases fitting TRBD2. CDR1 is SGHTA, CDR2 FQGNSA, per germline. J lost 5 bases, V lost 5 bases, and 7 bases had no gene match. This CDR3 contains 15 residues. CDR3 residues: CASSVNSGGAETQYF. The CDR3 bases are TGTGCCAGCAGCGTGAATAGCGGGGGGGCGGAGACCCAGTACTTC.

V gene TRBV7-2 combines with J gene TRBJ1-1, with 9 bases identical to TRBD1. Germline assignment: CDR1 SGHTA and CDR2 FQGNSA. The CDR3 runs to 14 residues. The trim removed 7 bases at V and 6 bases at J, leaving 9 bases unmatched. In DNA, the CDR3 is TGTGCCAGCATCCGGGGACAGGGACGGGCTGAAGCTTTCTTT. This gives the protein CASIRGQGRAEAFF.

The CDR3 DNA is TGTGCCAGCTCACCGCGGGCTTGGGGAGAGACCCAGTACTTC. Residues: CASSPRAWGETQYF. The genes are TRBV18 and TRBJ2-5, with TRBD2 as a possible D gene (5 bases). The germline V and J ends were trimmed by 3 bases and 4 bases, with 12 bases remaining between them. CDR3 length: 14 residues. In germline, CDR1 is KGHSH, CDR2 LQKENI.

The table lists this clone with a count of one. This chain joins TRBV5-6 and TRBJ2-2, with 10 bases fitting TRBD1. Trimming took 4 bases from V and 1 from J; bases not matched to a gene: 4. CDR1 SGHDT and CDR2 YYEEEE come from the germline V gene. The CDR3 runs 16 residues. CDR3 in amino acids: CASSRGTGVNTGELFF. For the CDR3, the DNA is TGTGCCAGCAGCCGCGGGACAGGGGTGAACACCGGGGAGCTGTTTTTT.

This clone was detected a few times. CDR3 sequence (DNA): TGTGCCACCCAGGGGGACTCACACACTGAAGCTTTCTTT. It translates to CATQGDSHTEAFF. The rearrangement joins TRBV2 to TRBJ1-1, with TRBD1 matching over 7 bases. The CDR3 extends over 13 amino acids. Unmatched junction bases numbered 8, after V lost 10 bases and J lost 3 bases. Germline CDR1 reads SNHLY; CDR2 reads FYNNEI. Using reference TRBV2 and TRBJ1-1 for the parts outside the CDR3, the full variable domain is EPEVTQTPSHQVTQMGQEVILRCVPISNHLYFYWYRQILGQKVEFLVSFYNNEISEKSEIFDDQFSVERPDGSNFTLKIRSTKLEDSAMYFCATQGDSHTEAFFGQGTRLTVV.

The rearrangement uses TRBV24-1 and TRBJ1-3; D ambiguous. CDR1 and CDR2 (germline): KGHDR, SFDVKD. CDR3 length: 15 residues. The V end was cut by 2 bases, the J end by 3 bases, with 10 bases between. The CDR3 DNA reads TGTGCCACCAGTGATTCCCGCACCGGTGGAAACACCATATATTTT. Translated, it gives CATSDSRTGGNTIYF.

V is TRBV5-1 and J is TRBJ2-3; D uncertain. Germline V lookup: CDR1 SGHRS, CDR2 YFSETQ. CDR3 length equals 11 residues. V was trimmed by 6 bases and J by 6 bases, leaving 8 bases between them. CDR3 sequence (DNA): TGCGCCAGCACCCTCACTGATACGCAGTATTTT. This encodes CASTLTDTQYF. Filled out from reference TRBV5-1 and TRBJ2-3, the complete variable domain reads KAGVTQTPRYLIKTRGQQVTLSCSPISGHRSVSWYQQTPGQGLQFLFEYFSETQRNKGNFPGRFSGRQFSNSRSEMNVSTLELGDSALYLCASTLTDTQYFGPGTRLTVL.

V is TRBV28 and J is TRBJ2-2; 10 nucleotides match TRBD1. The CDR3 runs 15 residues. Germline-derived CDR1 and CDR2 are MDHEN and SYDVKM. Trimming took 1 base from V and 8 from J; bases not matched to a gene: 4. As DNA, the CDR3 is TGTGCCAGCAGTTTATCGACAGGGGGCAGGGGGGAGCTGTTTTTT. Encoded protein: CASSLSTGGRGELFF. The entire variable domain, with the rest obtained from reference TRBV28 and TRBJ2-2, is as follows: DVKVTQSSRYLVKRTGEKVFLECVQDMDHENMFWYRQDPGLGLRLIYFSYDVKMKEKGDIPEGYSVSREKKERFSLILESASTNQTSMYLCASSLSTGGRGELFFGEGSRLTVL.

The chain has TRBV15 and TRBJ1-1; TRBD1 might be the D (5 bases). Per germline, CDR1 LNHNV and CDR2 YYDKDF (reference sequence). Trimming took off 6 bases at V and 2 bases at J, with 10 bases between the two ends. This CDR3 region has 13 residues. DNA of the CDR3: TGTGCCACCAGAATGGGGCTAAACACTGAAGCTTTCTTT. Its translation: CATRMGLNTEAFF.

V gene TRBV28 combines with J gene TRBJ2-5, with 8 nucleotides matching TRBD2. The CDR3 is made up of 16 amino acids. Trimming took 7 bases from V and 5 from J; bases not matched to a gene: 15. Per the germline V gene, CDR1 is MDHEN and CDR2 is SYDVKM. The CDR3 protein is CASTSAGESLRETQYF. The CDR3 DNA is TGTGCCAGCACCTCAGCGGGGGAGAGTTTGCGGGAGACCCAGTACTTC.

This clone has a handful of counts. V and J are TRBV4-3 and TRBJ2-7; TRBD1 aligns across 8 bases. The V gene's germline CDR1 is LGHNA and CDR2 YSLEER. V lost 0 bases and J lost 6; bases outside the gene matches: 7. CDR3 size: 15 residues. CDR3 bases: TGCGCCAGCAGCCAAGAGGTAGGACAGGGAGGCGAGCAGTACTTC. Translated: CASSQEVGQGGEQYF.

V is TRBV11-3 and J is TRBJ2-7; the match to TRBD2 covers 8 bases. The CDR3 totals 14 residues. Germline CDR1 reads SGHNT; CDR2 reads YENEEA. V trimming: 3 bases; J trimming: 4 bases; junction bases outside the gene matches: 5. CDR3 residues: CASSFTSGGYEQYF. CDR3 nucleotide sequence: TGTGCCAGCAGCTTTACTAGCGGAGGATACGAGCAGTACTTC. Combining the CDR3 with reference TRBV11-3 and TRBJ2-7 gives the whole variable domain EAGVVQSPRYKIIEKKQPVAFWCNPISGHNTLYWYLQNLGQGPELLIRYENEEAVDDSQLPKDRFSAERLKGVDSTLKIQPAELGDSAVYLCASSFTSGGYEQYFGPGTRLTVT.

The V and J genes are TRBV5-5 and TRBJ1-5, with TRBD1 matching 9 bases. The J segment lost 2 bases and the V segment lost 4 bases, leaving 4 bases of the junction unmatched. CDR3 length: 15 amino acids. Germline V gives CDR1 SGHKS, CDR2 YYEKEE (reference sequence). The DNA for the CDR3 is TGTGCCAGCAGCCTGGGACAGGGCGGCAATCAGCCCCAGCATTTT. The encoded protein is CASSLGQGGNQPQHF.

This chain uses TRBV5-4 with TRBJ2-2; no clear D. The V end was cut by 0 bases, the J end by 1 base, with 4 bases between. The germline CDR1 and CDR2 sequences are SGHNT and YYREEE (reference sequence). The CDR3 sequence is 14 residues long. CDR3 sequence: CASSLDGNTGELFF. The CDR3, as DNA: TGTGCCAGCAGCTTGGACGGGAACACCGGGGAGCTGTTTTTT.

The chain uses TRBV4-3 and TRBJ1-6, with no clear D. Germline CDR1 and CDR2: LGHNA and YSLEER. The CDR3 contains 15 residues. Trimming pared 4 bases from V and 7 bases from J, leaving 14 bases between. The CDR3 DNA reads TGCGCCAGCAGCCCGAGGGTGCAAGGGAATTCACCCCTCCACTTT. Translated: CASSPRVQGNSPLHF.

There are a few counts of this clone. V usage is TRBV24-1 and J usage is TRBJ1-1, with 7 nucleotides matching TRBD1. The CDR3 totals 14 residues. V shed 3 bases, J shed 2 bases, and the junction held 2 bases outside the gene matches. Germline assignment: CDR1 KGHDR and CDR2 SFDVKD. The CDR3 is CATSDNRGNTEAFF. The CDR3 DNA follows: TGTGCCACCAGTGATAACAGGGGAAACACTGAAGCTTTCTTT.

This sequence joins TRBV2 and TRBJ1-6; D is unresolved. CDR3 length: 16 residues. Trimming took 3 bases from V and 2 from J, leaving 11 bases between them. Germline V gives CDR1 SNHLY, CDR2 FYNNEI. The CDR3 coding sequence is TGTGCCAGCAGTGAGTCCCACAGACCCTATAATTCACCCCTCCACTTT. This gives the protein CASSESHRPYNSPLHF.

Concerning this clone: Additional DNA sequences in this sample encode the identical CDR3. The V gene is TRBV19, the J gene TRBJ2-7; 7 nucleotides agree with TRBD1. This CDR3 comprises 14 residues. With 6 bases clipped from V and 1 base from J, the junction kept 6 bases outside the gene matches. Germline loops: CDR1 LNHDA, CDR2 SQIVND (reference sequence). CDR3 sequence (DNA): TGTGCCAGTAGCTTGAGGGACAGATCCTACGAGCAGTACTTC. As protein: CASSLRDRSYEQYF.

A remark on this clone: The same CDR3 can be traced to other DNA sequences in this sample. This chain links TRBV18 with TRBJ1-5; D is uncertain. V was pared by 6 bases and J by 1 base, with 13 bases between. CDR1 is KGHSH, CDR2 LQKENI, per germline. CDR3 length: 15 residues. As DNA, the CDR3 is TGTGCCAGCTCCGAGGGCCAGTTGAGCAATCAGCCCCAGCATTTT. Protein: CASSEGQLSNQPQHF.

Regarding this clone: An end of the junction differs from the germline gene, which may be a read error. This chain joins TRBV18 and TRBJ1-1; D not certain. Germline V lookup: CDR1 KGHSH, CDR2 LQKENI. This CDR3 has 16 residues. The CDR3 bases are TGTGCCAGCTCTCCACGCCGGGGTGGAACGAACACTGAAGCTTTCTTT. It encodes CASSPRRGGTNTEAFF.

The chain employs TRBV7-3 and TRBJ2-2, with TRBD2 identical over 11 bases. Germline CDR1 reads SGHTA; CDR2 reads FQGTGA. V trimming: 3 bases; J trimming: 4 bases; junction bases outside the gene matches: 4. This CDR3 has 16 amino acids. CDR3 sequence: CASSFLSGRATGELFF. The CDR3 DNA sequence: TGTGCCAGCAGCTTCCTTAGCGGGAGGGCCACCGGGGAGCTGTTTTTT.

This clone was counted once. V usage is TRBV21-1 and J usage is TRBJ2-1; no check of the table's D call, TRBD1, against the DNA was made. TRBV21-1 is a listed pseudogene. The CDR3 loop spans 18 amino acids. Written as DNA, the CDR3 is TGTGCCAGCTCGAAGGGCGGACAGGACGATGTCTCCTACAATGAGCAGTTCTTC. This codes for CASSKGGQDDVSYNEQFF.

The chain combines TRBV5-1 with TRBJ2-7; 8 positions match TRBD1. The germline V gene has CDR1 SGHRS and CDR2 YFSETQ. With V trimmed by 3 bases and J by 6 bases, 8 bases remained unmatched. The CDR3 consists of 14 residues. For the CDR3, the DNA is TGCGCCAGCAGCTCGACAGGGGACACAGGCGAGCAGTACTTC. Amino acid sequence: CASSSTGDTGEQYF.